The 9 T cell receptor beta chains reported below all come from one sample, sequenced in a study of cytotoxic CD8 clonotypes in ibrutinib-treated CLL. TCRdb's table, derived via immunoSEQ multiplex PCR, lists solely in-frame clones and lacks some. The sample shows around 310,000 clones, 80% of them seen only once. The sequenced sample was PBMCs, obtained before ibrutinib treatment. The receptors come from a human donor with chronic lymphocytic leukemia.

This chain connects TRBV27 to TRBJ2-7; 8 bases fit TRBD1. J gave up 0 bases and V 6 bases, and 7 bases lay outside the gene matches. There are 15 residues in the CDR3. Germline CDR1 is MNHEY and CDR2 is SMNVEV (reference sequence). CDR3 sequence reads: CASRTKQGGSYEQYF. In nucleotides, the CDR3 is TGTGCCAGCAGGACAAAACAGGGGGGCTCCTACGAGCAGTACTTC.

The chain is built from TRBV15 and TRBJ1-3, with D unclear. This CDR3 spans 12 amino acids. Per the germline V gene, CDR1 is LNHNV and CDR2 is YYDKDF (reference sequence). The germline V and J ends were trimmed by 0 bases and 7 bases, with 4 bases remaining between them. The CDR3 DNA reads as TGTGCCACCAGCAGAGATCGGAACACCATATATTTT. This sequence encodes CATSRDRNTIYF.

V usage is TRBV5-1 and J usage is TRBJ1-6; 7 bases match TRBD1. CDR1 SGHRS and CDR2 YFSETQ come from the germline V gene. The CDR3 runs to 15 residues. After removal of 5 bases from V and 4 bases from J, the junction contained 6 bases not matched to a gene. CDR3 amino acids: CASRTGTAYNSPLHF. In DNA, the CDR3 is TGCGCCAGCAGGACGGGGACAGCATATAATTCACCCCTCCACTTT.

The V and J genes are TRBV20-1 and TRBJ2-3; D remains ambiguous. Germline values: CDR1 DFQATT, CDR2 SNEGSKA (reference sequence). The CDR3 extends over 11 amino acids. V was shortened by 3 bases and J by 5 bases, with 6 bases between the two germline ends. The CDR3 nucleotides read TGCAGTGCTAGCCCCTTAGATACGCAGTATTTT. It is translated as CSASPLDTQYF.

The CDR3 nucleotides are TGTGCCAGCAATAGGGACAGGGGGCGAGAGACCCAGTACTTC. Protein: CASNRDRGRETQYF. The gene calls are TRBV2 and TRBJ2-5; 12 bases match TRBD1. V gave up 7 bases and J gave up 4 bases; unmatched junction bases: 4. Germline V gives CDR1 SNHLY, CDR2 FYNNEI. The CDR3 sequence is 14 residues long.

V gene TRBV14 combines with J gene TRBJ2-1; 7 bases line up with TRBD2. Germline CDR1 reads SGHDN; CDR2 reads FVKESK. The CDR3 runs 14 residues. V dropped 1 base and J dropped 10; count of bases not matched to a gene: 7. The CDR3 DNA is TGTGCCAGCAGCCAAGTTCTAGCGGTCGGGGAGCAGTTCTTC. This translates into CASSQVLAVGEQFF.

The chain is built from TRBV6-6 and TRBJ2-5; 13 bases agree with TRBD2. V gave up 7 bases and J gave up 5 bases; unmatched junction bases: 10. Germline lookup yields CDR1 MNHNY and CDR2 SVGAGI (reference sequence). This CDR3 region has 16 residues. CDR3 region: CASTKIRLAGGETQYF. The CDR3 DNA sequence: TGTGCCAGCACCAAAATCCGACTAGCGGGAGGTGAGACCCAGTACTTC.

The rearrangement links TRBV5-1 to TRBJ1-1, with TRBD1 as a possible D gene (5 bases). The CDR3 extends over 14 amino acids. V gave up 4 bases and J gave up 0 bases, with 10 bases separating them. Germline lookup yields CDR1 SGHRS and CDR2 YFSETQ. CDR3 sequence: CASSRQTVNTEAFF. The DNA for the CDR3 is TGCGCCAGCAGCCGCCAGACAGTGAACACTGAAGCTTTCTTT.

This clone was recorded only once. The rearrangement joins TRBV11-2 to TRBJ2-3; D ambiguous. Germline CDR1 SGHAT, CDR2 FQNNGV. Trimming cost V 5 bases and J 2 bases, with 11 bases left between them. CDR3 length: 14 residues. The DNA of the CDR3 is TGTGCCAGCAGCAGGGCCATCCCCACAGATACGCAGTATTTT. This codes for CASSRAIPTDTQYF.